The rows below give T cell receptor beta chains drawn from one sample of a study of T-cell memory formation after mild COVID-19. TCRdb called the 5' RACE reads again in MiXCR, with one record for every CDR3 protein. This table has about 88,000 distinct CDR3 sequences, about 23% appearing once. Sequenced sample: PBMCs or a T cell subset sorted from them (not recorded which). The receptor set was obtained from a man aged 18-30 years who had mild COVID-19 (a few samples of this study predate the infection). Cell type and time point are not known. Each CDR3 is given with its conserved first and last residue. A D gene is named only where the DNA matches it firmly. Only some rows state a clone size, as once, few, many or a class for expanded clones.

d_call	v_call	clone_size	j_call	cdr3_aa	cdr3_nt
-	TRBV20-1	few	TRBJ2-7	CSARTADAYEQYF	TGCAGTGCTAGGACCGCCGACGCGTACGAGCAGTACTTC
-	TRBV20-1	few	TRBJ2-3	CSARGGQDTQYF	TGCAGTGCTAGGGGGGGCCAAGATACGCAGTATTTT
-	TRBV27	-	TRBJ2-3	CASSFFGDTQYF	TGTGCCAGCAGTTTCTTCGGAGATACGCAGTATTTT
-	TRBV13	many	TRBJ1-2	CASSQFPGFSYGYTF	TGTGCCAGCAGCCAATTTCCAGGTTTTAGCTATGGCTACACCTTC
-	TRBV6-5	few	TRBJ2-1	CASSYSGEREQFF	TGTGCCAGCAGTTACTCAGGAGAAAGGGAGCAGTTCTTC
TRBD1	TRBV29-1	-	TRBJ1-1	CSGVDRETEAFF	TGCAGCGGAGTGGACAGGGAAACTGAAGCTTTCTTT
-	TRBV7-9	-	TRBJ1-2	CASSLGEGHYGYTF	TGTGCCAGCAGCTTGGGGGAGGGCCACTATGGCTACACCTTC
TRBD2	TRBV6-6	-	TRBJ2-7	CASSLGGGAYEQYF	TGTGCCAGCAGTCTCGGCGGGGGGGCCTACGAGCAGTACTTC
-	TRBV28	few	TRBJ2-7	CASSSRPTYEQYF	TGTGCCAGCAGTTCTCGTCCCACCTACGAGCAGTACTTC
-	TRBV4-3	-	TRBJ2-7	CASSQDRGTHYEQYF	TGCGCCAGCAGCCAAGATCGGGGGACACATTACGAGCAGTACTTC
-	TRBV27	-	TRBJ2-3	CASSSSLASTDTQYF	TGTGCCAGCAGTTCATCTCTAGCGAGCACAGATACGCAGTATTTT
TRBD1	TRBV27	once	TRBJ1-2	CASSSPGQGIWGYTF	TGTGCCAGCAGTTCACCGGGACAGGGGATCTGGGGCTACACCTTC
-	TRBV7-6	few	TRBJ1-6	CASSSGTPYSPLHF	TGTGCCAGCAGCTCCGGGACGCCTTATTCACCCCTCCACTTT
-	TRBV5-1	few	TRBJ2-7	CASRSDSSYEQYF	TGCGCCAGCAGATCGGACAGCTCCTACGAGCAGTACTTC
-	TRBV7-8	-	TRBJ2-3	CASSTKLVQYF	TGTGCCAGCAGCACTAAATTAGTGCAGTATTTT
-	TRBV12-3/TRBV12-4	-	TRBJ2-5	CASSLRLAEETQYF	TGTGCCAGCAGTTTGCGGCTAGCTGAAGAGACCCAGTACTTC
-	TRBV15	many	TRBJ2-5	CATSARKGLGETQYF	TGTGCCACCAGCGCACGTAAGGGTTTGGGAGAGACCCAGTACTTC
TRBD1	TRBV6-4	few	TRBJ2-1	CASSDSPGGNEQFF	TGTGCCAGCAGTGACTCCCCAGGGGGCAATGAGCAGTTCTTC
-	TRBV9	many	TRBJ2-5	CASSVGDPGETQYF	TGTGCCAGCAGCGTAGGGGATCCGGGAGAGACCCAGTACTTC
-	TRBV20-1	few	TRBJ2-7	CSARPEGAYEQYF	TGCAGTGCTAGGCCTGAGGGAGCCTACGAGCAGTACTTC
TRBD2	TRBV7-2	-	TRBJ2-5	CASSLTSGGRTQYF	TGTGCCAGCAGCTTAACCAGCGGGGGCCGGACCCAGTACTTC
-	TRBV5-5	many	TRBJ2-7	CASSFGATYEQYF	TGTGCCAGCAGCTTTGGGGCGACCTATGAGCAGTACTTC
-	TRBV4-2	few	TRBJ2-7	CASSHPRDGEQYF	TGTGCCAGCAGCCACCCCCGGGACGGGGAGCAGTACTTC
-	TRBV27	-	TRBJ2-5	CASREVGHQETQYF	TGTGCCAGCAGGGAGGTGGGTCATCAAGAGACCCAGTACTTC
-	TRBV6-5	once	TRBJ1-1	CASSPRGWRDTEAFF	TGTGCCAGCAGTCCAAGGGGGTGGAGGGACACTGAAGCTTTCTTT
-	TRBV7-6	-	TRBJ2-5	CASSSSYGGHQETQYF	TGTGCCAGCAGCTCCTCCTACGGGGGGCACCAAGAGACCCAGTACTTC
-	TRBV13	-	TRBJ2-5	CASSLRGGEETQYF	TGTGCCAGCAGCTTACGCGGGGGCGAGGAGACCCAGTACTTC
-	TRBV10-3	-	TRBJ2-7	CAISDGGSYEQYF	TGTGCCATCAGTGATGGGGGTTCCTACGAGCAGTACTTC
-	TRBV6-6	large	TRBJ2-5	CASRLKLTSQETQYF	TGTGCCAGCAGACTTAAGTTGACGTCCCAAGAGACCCAGTACTTC
-	TRBV12-3/TRBV12-4	-	TRBJ1-1	CASSFRTNTEAFF	TGTGCCAGCAGTTTCAGGACAAACACTGAAGCTTTCTTT
TRBD1	TRBV7-9	-	TRBJ2-3	CASSPPDRDTDTQYF	TGTGCCAGCAGTCCCCCGGACAGGGACACAGATACGCAGTATTTT
TRBD1	TRBV25-1	-	TRBJ1-1	CASSDPGTDRRCF	TGTGCCAGCAGTGACCCCGGGACAGACCGGCGATGTTTT
TRBD1	TRBV7-6	few	TRBJ2-2	CASSLALGTGGSTGELFF	TGTGCCAGCAGCTTAGCGCTGGGGACAGGGGGGAGCACCGGGGAGCTGTTTTTT
-	TRBV27	few	TRBJ2-5	CASSLGHWEATQYF	TGTGCCAGCAGTTTAGGACATTGGGAAGCGACCCAGTACTTC
-	TRBV25-1	-	TRBJ1-3	CASSESSSSGNTIYF	TGTGCCAGCAGTGAATCCTCGAGCTCTGGAAACACCATATATTTT
-	TRBV5-1	few	TRBJ2-3	CASSPSTDSSTDTQYF	TGCGCCAGCAGCCCCTCGACAGACTCTAGCACAGATACGCAGTATTTT
-	TRBV12-3/TRBV12-4	many	TRBJ2-5	CASSREEETQYF	TGTGCCAGCAGCCGAGAGGAAGAGACCCAGTACTTC
-	TRBV5-1	few	TRBJ1-5	CARGQDSNQPQHF	TGCGCCAGGGGGCAGGATAGCAATCAGCCCCAGCATTTT